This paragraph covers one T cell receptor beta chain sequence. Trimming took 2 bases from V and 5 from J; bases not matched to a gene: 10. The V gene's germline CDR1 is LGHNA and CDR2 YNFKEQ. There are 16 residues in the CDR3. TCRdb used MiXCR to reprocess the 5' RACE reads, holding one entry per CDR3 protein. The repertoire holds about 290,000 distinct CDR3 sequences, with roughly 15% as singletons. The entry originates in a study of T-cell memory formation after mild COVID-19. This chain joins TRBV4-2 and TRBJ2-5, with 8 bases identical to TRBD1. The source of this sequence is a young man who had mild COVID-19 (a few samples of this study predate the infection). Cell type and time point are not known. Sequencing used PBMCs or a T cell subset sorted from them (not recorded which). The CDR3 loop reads CASSQQGATSGETQYF. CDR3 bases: TGTGCCAGCAGCCAACAGGGGGCGACATCGGGGGAGACCCAGTACTTC.